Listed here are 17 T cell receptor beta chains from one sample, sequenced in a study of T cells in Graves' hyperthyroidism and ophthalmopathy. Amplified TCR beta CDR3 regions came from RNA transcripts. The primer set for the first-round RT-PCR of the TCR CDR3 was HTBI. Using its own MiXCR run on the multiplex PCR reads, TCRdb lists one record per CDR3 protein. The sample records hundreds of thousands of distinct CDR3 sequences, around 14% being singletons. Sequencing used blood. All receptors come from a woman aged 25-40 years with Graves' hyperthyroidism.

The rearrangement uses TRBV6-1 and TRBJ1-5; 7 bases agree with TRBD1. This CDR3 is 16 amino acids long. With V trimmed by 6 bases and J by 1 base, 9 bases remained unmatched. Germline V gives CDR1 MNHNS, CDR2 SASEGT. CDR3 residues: CASRERQGQSNQPQHF. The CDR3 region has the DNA TGTGCCAGCAGGGAGAGACAGGGACAAAGCAATCAGCCCCAGCATTTT.

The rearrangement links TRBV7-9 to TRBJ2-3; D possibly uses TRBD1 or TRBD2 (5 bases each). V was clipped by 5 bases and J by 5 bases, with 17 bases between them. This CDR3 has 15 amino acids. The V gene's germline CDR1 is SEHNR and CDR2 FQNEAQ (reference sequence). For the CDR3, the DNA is TGTGCCAGCAGCCCGGGAAGGACACTCCAAGATACGCAGTATTTT. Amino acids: CASSPGRTLQDTQYF.

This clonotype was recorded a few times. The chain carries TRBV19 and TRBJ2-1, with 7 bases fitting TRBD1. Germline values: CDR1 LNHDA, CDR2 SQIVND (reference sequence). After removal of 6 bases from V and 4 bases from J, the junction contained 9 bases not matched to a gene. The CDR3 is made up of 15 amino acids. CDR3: CASSQRQGGYNEQFF. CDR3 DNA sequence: TGTGCCAGTAGCCAGAGACAGGGTGGTTACAATGAGCAGTTCTTC.

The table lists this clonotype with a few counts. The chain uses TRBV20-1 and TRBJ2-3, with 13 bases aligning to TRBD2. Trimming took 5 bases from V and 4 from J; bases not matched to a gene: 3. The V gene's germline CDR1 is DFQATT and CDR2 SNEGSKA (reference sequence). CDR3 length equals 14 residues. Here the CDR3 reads CSARTSGSADTQYF. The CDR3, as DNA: TGCAGTGCTCGGACTAGCGGGAGTGCAGATACGCAGTATTTT.

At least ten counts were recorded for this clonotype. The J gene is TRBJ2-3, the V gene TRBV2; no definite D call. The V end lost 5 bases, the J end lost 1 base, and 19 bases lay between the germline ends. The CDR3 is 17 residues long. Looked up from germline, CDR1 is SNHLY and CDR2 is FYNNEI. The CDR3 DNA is TGTGCCAGCAGTTCCGGGCCCACCTTGTCTGGCACAGATACGCAGTATTTT. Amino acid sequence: CASSSGPTLSGTDTQYF.

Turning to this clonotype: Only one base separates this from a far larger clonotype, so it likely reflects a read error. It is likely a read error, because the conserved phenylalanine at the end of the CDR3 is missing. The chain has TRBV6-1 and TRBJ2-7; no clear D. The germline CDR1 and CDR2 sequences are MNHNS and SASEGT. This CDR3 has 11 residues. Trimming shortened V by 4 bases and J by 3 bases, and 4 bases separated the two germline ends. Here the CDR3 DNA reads TGTGCCAGCAGTGGATACTACGAGCAGTACCTC. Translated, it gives CASSGYYEQYL.

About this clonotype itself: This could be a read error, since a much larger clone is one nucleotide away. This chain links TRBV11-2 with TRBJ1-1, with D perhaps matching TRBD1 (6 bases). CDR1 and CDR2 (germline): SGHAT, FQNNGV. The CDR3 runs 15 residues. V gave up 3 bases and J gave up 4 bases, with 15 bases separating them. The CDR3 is CASSFVTGSTTEAFF. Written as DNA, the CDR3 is TGTGCCAGCAGCTTTGTAACAGGGAGTACCACTGAAGCTTTCTTT. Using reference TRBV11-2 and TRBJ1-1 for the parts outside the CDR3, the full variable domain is EAGVAQSPRYKIIEKRQSVAFWCNPISGHATLYWYQQILGQGPKLLIQFQNNGVVDDSQLPKDRFSAERLKGVDSTLKIQPAKLEDSAVYLCASSFVTGSTTEAFFGQGTRLTVV.

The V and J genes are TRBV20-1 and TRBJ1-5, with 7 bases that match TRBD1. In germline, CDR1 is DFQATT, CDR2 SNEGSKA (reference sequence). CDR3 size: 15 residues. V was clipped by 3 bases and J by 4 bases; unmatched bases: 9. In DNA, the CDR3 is TGCAGTGCTAGTCATCATACAGGGGCGAATCAGCCCCAGCATTTT. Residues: CSASHHTGANQPQHF.

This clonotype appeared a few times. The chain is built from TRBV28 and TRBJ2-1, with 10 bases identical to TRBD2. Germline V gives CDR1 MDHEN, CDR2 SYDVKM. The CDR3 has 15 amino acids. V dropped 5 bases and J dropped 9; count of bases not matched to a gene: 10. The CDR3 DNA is TGTGCCAGCAGTCTGCTAGCGGGAGATATGAGTGAGCAGTTCTTC. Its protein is CASSLLAGDMSEQFF. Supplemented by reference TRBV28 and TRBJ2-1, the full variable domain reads DVKVTQSSRYLVKRTGEKVFLECVQDMDHENMFWYRQDPGLGLRLIYFSYDVKMKEKGDIPEGYSVSREKKERFSLILESASTNQTSMYLCASSLLAGDMSEQFFGPGTRLTVL.

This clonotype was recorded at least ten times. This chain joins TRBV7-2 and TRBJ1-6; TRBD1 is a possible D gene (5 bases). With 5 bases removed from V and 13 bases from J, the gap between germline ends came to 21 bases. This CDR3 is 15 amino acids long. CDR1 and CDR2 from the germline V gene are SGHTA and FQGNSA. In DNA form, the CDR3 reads TGTGCCAGCAGCACCCGCCAGGGCGAGATCGGCCCCCTCCACTTT. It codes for CASSTRQGEIGPLHF. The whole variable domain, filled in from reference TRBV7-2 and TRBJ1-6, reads GAGVSQSPSNKVTEKGKDVELRCDPISGHTALYWYRQSLGQGLEFLIYFQGNSAPDKSGLPSDRFSAERTGGSVSTLTIQRTQQEDSAVYLCASSTRQGEIGPLHFGNGTRLTVT.

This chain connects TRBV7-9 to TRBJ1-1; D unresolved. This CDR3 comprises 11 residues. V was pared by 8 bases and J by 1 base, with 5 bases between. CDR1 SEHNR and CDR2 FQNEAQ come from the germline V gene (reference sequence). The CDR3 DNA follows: TGTGCCAGCGCGAGGAACACTGAAGCTTTCTTT. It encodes CASARNTEAFF. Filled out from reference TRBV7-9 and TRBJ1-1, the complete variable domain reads DTGVSQNPRHKITKRGQNVTFRCDPISEHNRLYWYRQTLGQGPEFLTYFQNEAQLEKSRLLSDRFSAERPKGSFSTLEIQRTEQGDSAMYLCASARNTEAFFGQGTRLTVV.

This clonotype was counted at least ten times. CDR3 amino acids: CASSFGGPEQYF. The CDR3 DNA follows: TGTGCCAGCAGCTTTGGAGGGCCCGAGCAGTACTTC. This chain joins TRBV11-2 and TRBJ2-7; possible D gene TRBD2, 6 bases. The V gene's germline CDR1 is SGHAT and CDR2 FQNNGV. The CDR3 is 12 residues long. Trimming removed 3 bases at V and 6 bases at J, with 9 bases between. Drawing the rest from reference TRBV11-2 and TRBJ2-7, the complete variable domain is EAGVAQSPRYKIIEKRQSVAFWCNPISGHATLYWYQQILGQGPKLLIQFQNNGVVDDSQLPKDRFSAERLKGVDSTLKIQPAKLEDSAVYLCASSFGGPEQYFGPGTRLTVT.

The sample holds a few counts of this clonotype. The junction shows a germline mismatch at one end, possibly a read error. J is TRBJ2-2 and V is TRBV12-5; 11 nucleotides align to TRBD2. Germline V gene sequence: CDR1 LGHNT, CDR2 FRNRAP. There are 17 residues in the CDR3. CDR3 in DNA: TGTGCTAGTGGCACCGGGACTAGCGGAACGAACACCGGGAAGCTGTTTTTT. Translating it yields CASGTGTSGTNTGKLFF.

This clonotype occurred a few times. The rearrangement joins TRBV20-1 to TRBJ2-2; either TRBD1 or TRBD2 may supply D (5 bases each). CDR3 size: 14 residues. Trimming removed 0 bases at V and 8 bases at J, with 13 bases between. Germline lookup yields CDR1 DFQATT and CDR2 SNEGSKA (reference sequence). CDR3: CSARDPLRGGELFF. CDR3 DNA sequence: TGCAGTGCTAGAGATCCTTTGAGGGGTGGGGAGCTGTTTTTT.

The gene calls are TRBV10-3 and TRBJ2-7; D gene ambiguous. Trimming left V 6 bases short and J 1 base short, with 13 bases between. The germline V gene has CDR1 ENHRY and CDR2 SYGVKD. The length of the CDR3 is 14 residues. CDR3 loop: CAIREAAGSYEQYF. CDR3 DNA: TGTGCCATCAGAGAGGCGGCCGGGTCCTACGAGCAGTACTTC.

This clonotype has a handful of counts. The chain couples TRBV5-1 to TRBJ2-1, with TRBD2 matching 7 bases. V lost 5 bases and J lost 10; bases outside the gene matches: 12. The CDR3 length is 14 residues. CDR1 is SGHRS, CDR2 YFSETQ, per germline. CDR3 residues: CASRAGTTTNEQFF. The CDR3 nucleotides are TGCGCCAGCAGGGCCGGGACTACAACAAACGAGCAGTTCTTC. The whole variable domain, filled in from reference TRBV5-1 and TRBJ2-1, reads KAGVTQTPRYLIKTRGQQVTLSCSPISGHRSVSWYQQTPGQGLQFLFEYFSETQRNKGNFPGRFSGRQFSNSRSEMNVSTLELGDSALYLCASRAGTTTNEQFFGPGTRLTVL.

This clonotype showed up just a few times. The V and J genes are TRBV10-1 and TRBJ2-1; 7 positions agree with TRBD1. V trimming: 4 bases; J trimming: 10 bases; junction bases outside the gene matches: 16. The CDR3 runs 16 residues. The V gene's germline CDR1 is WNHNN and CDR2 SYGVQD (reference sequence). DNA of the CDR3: TGCGCCAGCAGTGGTGGAGGCTTGGCAGGGGGACGCGAGCAGTTCTTC. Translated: CASSGGGLAGGREQFF.